In this sample, the clone carrying this T cell receptor beta chain turned up a few times. Antigen: not known. The data belong to a study of T cell repertoires in cytomegalovirus infection. Each CDR3 protein is one row after TCRdb ran MiXCR on the reads. The table includes approximately 1,000,000 distinct CDR3 sequences, roughly 31% detected once. Study outcomes and limitations: Totalled public TCR beta family frequency picked out people who carried CMV plus the relevant HLA.

Germline CDR1 LGHNT, CDR2 FRNRAP. V gave up 0 bases and J gave up 5 bases, with 11 bases separating them. The CDR3 spans 15 residues. The specimen was cultured CD8+ T cells from PBMCs, collected from culture after CMV antigen stimulation. The sequence came from a human donor in good health (CMV status not recorded). Some clones in this sample may be carry-over from other donors' samples. The chain uses TRBV12-5 and TRBJ1-5; perhaps TRBD1 as D (6 bases). The CDR3 DNA follows: TGTGCTAGTGGTTTGGTTACAGGGAAGGATCAGCCCCAGCATTTT. It specifies CASGLVTGKDQPQHF.